Below, 14 T cell receptor beta chains from the same sample are listed, as sequenced in a study of blood T cell repertoires in COVID-19. Profiling relied on immunoSEQ multiplex PCR, and the TCRdb table lists in-frame clones only, not all of them. Here the sample spans some 90,000 clones, about 82% being singletons. The sample taken for sequencing was peripheral blood. The receptor set was obtained from a human donor in a cohort sampled during active COVID-19.

V and J are TRBV28 and TRBJ2-1; TRBD2 matches at 7 bases. Trimming removed 7 bases from V and 4 bases from J; junction bases left unmatched: 10. The CDR3 is 15 residues long. CDR1 is MDHEN and CDR2 is SYDVKM in the germline V gene. The chain's CDR3 is CASIPPWGGYNEQFF. The CDR3 coding sequence is TGTGCCAGCATCCCGCCTTGGGGGGGATACAATGAGCAGTTCTTC.

The CDR3 nucleotides read TGCGCCAGCAGTGACGTGGGGGCACCGGGTGAGCAGTACTTC. Encoded protein: CASSDVGAPGEQYF. The V call is TRBV10-1, the J call TRBJ2-7; D is perhaps TRBD1 (6 bases). The CDR3 contains 14 residues. The germline V gene encodes CDR1 WNHNN and CDR2 SYGVQD (reference sequence). Trimming removed 3 bases at V and 7 bases at J, with 16 bases between.

The chain employs TRBV3-1 (or the pseudogene TRBV3-2) and TRBJ2-6; perhaps TRBD1 as D (6 bases). V was trimmed by 2 bases and J by 4 bases, leaving 15 bases between them. In germline, CDR1 is LGHDT, CDR2 YNNKEL (reference sequence). This CDR3 has 17 amino acids. The CDR3 reads CASSQPQSGAGANVLTF. CDR3 nucleotide sequence: TGTGCCAGCAGCCAACCACAATCAGGGGCCGGGGCCAACGTCCTGACTTTC.

The J gene is TRBJ2-2, the V gene TRBV9, with D possibly being TRBD2 (6 bases). CDR1 and CDR2 (germline): SGDLS, YYNGEE. With 3 bases removed from V and 4 bases from J, the gap between germline ends came to 13 bases. This CDR3 comprises 15 residues. The CDR3 coding sequence is TGTGCCAGCAGCGAGGGAGGAGGGGCCACCGGGGAGCTGTTTTTT. Protein: CASSEGGGATGELFF.

The chain carries TRBV4-1 and TRBJ2-1; maybe TRBD2 (6 bases). The CDR3 contains 15 residues. Per the germline V gene, CDR1 is MGHRA and CDR2 is YSYEKL. V shed 0 bases and J shed 2 bases, with 8 bases lying between them. The CDR3 DNA reads TGCGCCAGCAGCCAAGATTCGGGAGCCTACAATGAGCAGTTCTTC. This gives the protein CASSQDSGAYNEQFF.

V gene TRBV5-1 combines with J gene TRBJ2-2, with D unresolved. The CDR3 length is 14 residues. V lost 5 bases to trimming and J lost 5 bases, with 13 bases between them. CDR1 is SGHRS and CDR2 is YFSETQ in the germline V gene. The CDR3 loop reads CASRPEPGTGELFF. The DNA for the CDR3 is TGCGCCAGCAGACCGGAACCCGGGACCGGGGAGCTGTTTTTT.

This clone was seen only a few times. The chain uses TRBV6-4 and TRBJ2-1, with 8 nucleotides matching TRBD2. The germline CDR1 and CDR2 sequences are MRHNA and SNTAGT. The CDR3 extends over 13 amino acids. Trimming at V came to 3 bases and at J to 9 bases, leaving 4 bases not matched to a gene. The CDR3 here is CASSEVTSGEQFF. The CDR3 region has the DNA TGTGCCAGCAGTGAGGTCACTAGCGGTGAGCAGTTCTTC.

The gene calls are TRBV14 and TRBJ2-2; 10 nucleotides line up with TRBD1. V lost 3 bases to trimming and J lost 3 bases; unmatched junction nucleotides: 1. Per germline, CDR1 SGHDN and CDR2 FVKESK. CDR3 length: 15 amino acids. The CDR3 here is CASSQTGGYTGELFF. The CDR3 DNA sequence: TGTGCCAGCAGCCAGACAGGGGGCTACACCGGGGAGCTGTTTTTT.

This clone was counted once. The genes are TRBV5-5 and TRBJ2-7; D is unresolved. Germline loops: CDR1 SGHKS, CDR2 YYEKEE (reference sequence). The V gene lost 0 bases and the J gene lost 3 bases, with 16 bases spanning the gap. The length of the CDR3 is 16 residues. The CDR3 nucleotides read TGTGCCAGCAGCTTGGGGGCCCATTTTTCCGGCTACGAGCAGTACTTC. It translates to CASSLGAHFSGYEQYF.

The rearrangement joins TRBV6-1 to TRBJ2-4, with TRBD1 matching over 8 bases. J gave up 4 bases and V 2 bases, and 4 bases lay outside the gene matches. The germline gives CDR1 MNHNS, CDR2 SASEGT. The CDR3 spans 15 residues. CDR3 nucleotide sequence: TGTGCCAGCAGTGAATCTTACAGGGGGAAAAACATTCAGTACTTC. This gives the protein CASSESYRGKNIQYF.

This sequence joins TRBV2 and TRBJ2-3; 8 bases fit TRBD2. There are 16 residues in the CDR3. The germline CDR1 and CDR2 sequences are SNHLY and FYNNEI. With V trimmed by 0 bases and J by 6 bases, 8 bases remained unmatched. This chain's CDR3 is CASSEAAGGLRDTQYF. The CDR3 DNA sequence: TGTGCCAGCAGTGAAGCGGCGGGAGGCTTGCGGGATACGCAGTATTTT.

The V call is TRBV6-1, the J call TRBJ1-1, with a tentative D call TRBD1 (6 bases). This CDR3 has 16 amino acids. Trimming left V 4 bases short and J 0 bases short, with 15 bases between. Germline CDR1 is MNHNS and CDR2 is SASEGT. CDR3 sequence: CASSAYRVFLNTEAFF. The DNA for the CDR3 is TGTGCCAGCAGTGCCTACAGGGTTTTCCTGAACACTGAAGCTTTCTTT.

CDR3 region: CASSKETSGRWGDTQYF. The CDR3 coding sequence is TGTGCCAGTAGTAAGGAGACTAGCGGGAGGTGGGGGGATACGCAGTATTTT. This chain links TRBV19 with TRBJ2-3; the match to TRBD2 covers 13 bases. Trimming cost V 4 bases and J 6 bases; bases outside gene matches: 10. This CDR3 is built from 17 residues. Germline lookup yields CDR1 LNHDA and CDR2 SQIVND (reference sequence).

This clone has just a few counts. The V gene is TRBV5-4, the J gene TRBJ2-1; TRBD2 might be the D (5 bases). The germline V and J ends were trimmed by 0 bases and 8 bases, with 12 bases remaining between them. CDR1 and CDR2 from the germline V gene are SGHNT and YYREEE (reference sequence). The CDR3 is 14 residues long. CDR3 protein: CASSLVGSVYEQFF. DNA for the CDR3: TGTGCCAGCAGCTTGGTGGGTAGCGTCTATGAGCAGTTCTTC.